Described below is a single TCR beta chain sequence and its context. This sample is part of a study of blood T cell repertoires in COVID-19. Study information: Sources were T cells, B-cell-depleted T cells, or PBMCs; the material itself was cDNA or gDNA.

The CDR3 is 14 amino acids. The ends lost 1 base at V and 5 bases at J; junction bases unmatched: 2. Per germline, CDR1 LGHDT and CDR2 YNNKEL (reference sequence). Original analysis: Estimated nucleated cell counts came from reference gene primer amplification. The protocol was immunoSEQ multiplex PCR, while the TCRdb copy is restricted to in-frame clones and leaves out a portion. V and J calls and clone size are as listed in that table; D and trimming were resolved from the DNA. The repertoire has fewer than 25,000 clones, 91% of them found once; the top ten carry roughly 4.2%. The sequenced material came from peripheral blood. The sequence was obtained from a human donor in a cohort sampled during active COVID-19. This chain connects TRBV3-1 (or the pseudogene TRBV3-2) to TRBJ2-1; 7 nucleotides line up with TRBD2. The CDR3 DNA is TGTGCCAGCAGCCAAGGGCGGGGGAACAATGAGCAGTTCTTC. Translating it yields CASSQGRGNNEQFF.